The clone carrying this T cell receptor (beta chain) showed up just a few times. The sample is drawn from a study of T-cell reconstitution after alpha-beta-depleted transplantation in children. V gave up 2 bases and J gave up 6 bases, with 11 bases separating them. The CDR3 extends over 13 amino acids. Germline values: CDR1 MDHEN, CDR2 SYDVKM. The authors prepared the TCRbeta library with unique molecular identifiers. TCRdb redid the calling of the PCR reads with MiXCR, one entry per CDR3 protein. The sample yields about 580,000 distinct CDR3 sequences, about a quarter seen once. The sample here was PBMCs, taken before TCRalphabeta/CD19-depleted stem cell transplant. The clonotype was recovered from a boy less than two years old with Wiskott-Aldrich syndrome, due to receive a stem cell transplant. The rearrangement links TRBV28 to TRBJ2-7; TRBD2 might be the D (6 bases). DNA of the CDR3: TGTGCCAGCAGTTTAGCGGGGCCCCGCGAGCAGTACTTC. Its protein is CASSLAGPREQYF.